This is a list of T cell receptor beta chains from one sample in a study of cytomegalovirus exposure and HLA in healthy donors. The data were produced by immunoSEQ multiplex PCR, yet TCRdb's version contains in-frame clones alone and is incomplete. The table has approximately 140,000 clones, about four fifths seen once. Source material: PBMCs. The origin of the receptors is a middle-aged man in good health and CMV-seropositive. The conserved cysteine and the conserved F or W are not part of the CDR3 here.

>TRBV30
AGTGTSGTSYEQY
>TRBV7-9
ASSPGWQGGDEQY
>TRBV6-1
ASGVQVHEQY
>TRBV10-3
AISDWGPQEEQY
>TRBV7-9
ASSSTGGFRQTQY
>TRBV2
ASSGVTSGRYYEQY
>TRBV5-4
ASSPSTDTQY
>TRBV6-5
ASSAFLAGTYGYT
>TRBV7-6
ASSLGLAGGGSYNEQF
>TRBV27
ASSSYRTGNTYEQY
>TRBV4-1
ASSQRLAEIGETQY
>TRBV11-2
ASSLVGTGGGELF
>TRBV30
AWSEGSYQETQY
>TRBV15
ATSRDHTSGRAENEQF
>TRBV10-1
ASSRTSGRTYNEQF
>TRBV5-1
ASSSRGDEQY
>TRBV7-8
ASSLKGGAATGGKEKLF
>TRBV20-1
SARTVTEAF
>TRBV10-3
AISEGQGGNQPQH